These T cell receptor beta chains were read from a single sample in a study of blood T cell repertoires in COVID-19. Here immunoSEQ multiplex PCR was the method, and the copy in TCRdb shows in-frame clones only, minus some. The top ten clones hold approximately 17% of a sample with 250,000 to 350,000 clones, approximately 92% of them seen once. Sequencing input: PBMCs or T cells enriched from blood (not recorded which). Receptor source: a woman aged 30 to 39 who had recovered from COVID-19. CDR3s leave out the opening cysteine and the closing phenylalanine or tryptophan.

J	V	CDR3
TRBJ1-4	TRBV7-6	ASSSRTGPPTNEKLF
TRBJ2-5	TRBV5-1	AASRDLQETQY
TRBJ1-5	TRBV5-5	ASSLEAGPNQPQH
TRBJ1-2	TRBV28	ASRTGGGANYGYT
TRBJ2-7	TRBV12-3/TRBV12-4	ASSILRAYEQY
TRBJ1-5	TRBV28	ASSQTGGGQPQH
TRBJ1-2	TRBV6-6	ASSRSRPDYGYT
TRBJ1-1	TRBV27	ASSAMTGRNTEAF
TRBJ1-2	TRBV28	ATLREGGYT
TRBJ2-2	TRBV11-3	ASSLASGSTGELF
TRBJ2-2	TRBV7-3	ASSQDRASTGTGELF
TRBJ2-3	TRBV10-2	ASSKGKVETQY
TRBJ2-7	TRBV20-1	SAVTSGKQY
TRBJ2-7	TRBV19	ASNMGGSFYEQY
TRBJ1-6	TRBV9	ASSAGPGGNSPLH
TRBJ2-7	TRBV24-1	ATSDSRTSGSSYEQY
TRBJ1-6	TRBV20-1	SATDGSPLH
TRBJ1-2	TRBV7-9	ASSLEGGFGYT
TRBJ1-1	TRBV18	ASSPMANTEAF
TRBJ1-4	TRBV28	ASSFGGSNEKLF
TRBJ1-4	TRBV28	ASSLDRASDEKLF
TRBJ1-2	TRBV6-2/TRBV6-3	ASSYGQHGYT
TRBJ2-4	TRBV6-5	ASSSPQDIQY
TRBJ2-1	TRBV7-2	ASSPQGQGVYNEQF
TRBJ2-3	TRBV4-1	ASSQARTDTQY
TRBJ1-1	TRBV7-9	ASRTGLLTEAF
TRBJ1-4	TRBV12-2	ASRLAPGLNGEKLF
TRBJ1-3	TRBV4-1	ASSPILAGKGNTIY
TRBJ1-2	TRBV28	ASSSGTGPISGGYT
TRBJ2-1	TRBV28	ASSLWLAYNEQF
TRBJ1-1	TRBV9	ASSTTTGVMNTEAF
TRBJ1-2	TRBV20-1	SASSLRGRYGYT
TRBJ1-1	TRBV28	ASQGSNTEAF
TRBJ1-1	TRBV27	ASSLLGRGPDTEAF
TRBJ2-3	TRBV10-3	AISEPGQLTDTQY
TRBJ2-7	TRBV5-1	ASSSGIYEQY
TRBJ2-3	TRBV5-1	ASSLGPGVGSYTQY
TRBJ2-1	TRBV7-9	ASSMDRSDNEQF